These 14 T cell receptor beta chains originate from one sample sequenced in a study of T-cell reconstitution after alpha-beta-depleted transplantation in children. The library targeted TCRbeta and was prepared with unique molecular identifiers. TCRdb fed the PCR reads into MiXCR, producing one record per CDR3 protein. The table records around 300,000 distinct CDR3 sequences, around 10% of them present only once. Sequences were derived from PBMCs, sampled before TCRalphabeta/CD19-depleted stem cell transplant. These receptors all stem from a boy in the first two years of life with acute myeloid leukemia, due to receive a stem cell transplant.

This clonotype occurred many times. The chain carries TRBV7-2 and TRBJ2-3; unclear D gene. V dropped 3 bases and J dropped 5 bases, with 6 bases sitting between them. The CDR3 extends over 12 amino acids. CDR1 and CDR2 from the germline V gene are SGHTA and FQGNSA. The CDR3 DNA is TGTGCCAGCAGCTTCGTAGGAGATACGCAGTATTTT. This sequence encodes CASSFVGDTQYF.

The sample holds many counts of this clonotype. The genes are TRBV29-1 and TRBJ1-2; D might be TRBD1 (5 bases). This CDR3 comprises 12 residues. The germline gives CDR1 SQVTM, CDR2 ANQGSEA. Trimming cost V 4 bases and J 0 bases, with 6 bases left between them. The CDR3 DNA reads TGCAGCGTTGGGGGGGCTAACTATGGCTACACCTTC. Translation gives CSVGGANYGYTF. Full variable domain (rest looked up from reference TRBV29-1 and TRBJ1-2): SAVISQKPSRDICQRGTSLTIQCQVDSQVTMMFWYRQQPGQSLTLIATANQGSEATYESGFVIDKFPISRPNLTFSTLTVSNMSPEDSSIYLCSVGGANYGYTFGSGTRLTVV.

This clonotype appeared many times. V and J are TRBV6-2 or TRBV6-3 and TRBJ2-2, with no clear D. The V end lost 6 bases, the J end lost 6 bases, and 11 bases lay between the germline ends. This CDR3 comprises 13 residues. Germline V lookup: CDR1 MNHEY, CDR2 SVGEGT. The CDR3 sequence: CASRPRLPGELFF. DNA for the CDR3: TGTGCCAGCAGACCTAGACTGCCCGGGGAGCTGTTTTTT.

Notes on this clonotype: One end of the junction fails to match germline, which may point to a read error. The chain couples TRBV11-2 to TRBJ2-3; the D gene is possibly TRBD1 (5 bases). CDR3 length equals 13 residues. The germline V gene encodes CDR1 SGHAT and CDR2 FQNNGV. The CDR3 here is CASSLDPGLTQNF. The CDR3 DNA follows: TGTGCCAGCAGCTTAGATCCAGGGCTCACGCAGAATTTT.

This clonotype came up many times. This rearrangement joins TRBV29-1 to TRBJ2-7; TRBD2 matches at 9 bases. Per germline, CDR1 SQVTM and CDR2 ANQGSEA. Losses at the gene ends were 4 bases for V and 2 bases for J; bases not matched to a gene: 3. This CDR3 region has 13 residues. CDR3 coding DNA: TGCAGCGTTGTGGGCGGGAGGGCCTACGAGCAGTACTTC. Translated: CSVVGGRAYEQYF.

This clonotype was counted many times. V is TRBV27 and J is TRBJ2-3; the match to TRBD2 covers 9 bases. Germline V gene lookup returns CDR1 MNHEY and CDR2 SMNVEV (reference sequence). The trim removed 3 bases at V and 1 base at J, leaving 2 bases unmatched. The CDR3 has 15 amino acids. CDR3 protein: CASSFLAGRTDTQYF. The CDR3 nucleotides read TGTGCCAGCAGTTTCCTAGCGGGGCGCACAGATACGCAGTATTTT.

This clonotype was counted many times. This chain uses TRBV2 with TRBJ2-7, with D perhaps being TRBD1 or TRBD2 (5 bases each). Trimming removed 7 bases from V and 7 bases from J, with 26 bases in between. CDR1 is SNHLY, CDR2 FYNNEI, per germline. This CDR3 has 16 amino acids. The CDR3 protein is CASTRGLGLGPREQYF. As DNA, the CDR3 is TGTGCCAGCACCCGGGGATTAGGGTTGGGACCTCGAGAGCAGTACTTC.

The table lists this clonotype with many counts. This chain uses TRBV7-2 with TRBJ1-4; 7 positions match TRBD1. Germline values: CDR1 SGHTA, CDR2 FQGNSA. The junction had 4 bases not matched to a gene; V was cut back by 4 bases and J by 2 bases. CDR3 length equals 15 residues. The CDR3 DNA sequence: TGTGCCAGCAGCTACAGGGGTTGGACTAATGAAAAACTGTTTTTT. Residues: CASSYRGWTNEKLFF. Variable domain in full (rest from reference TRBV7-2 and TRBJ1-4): GAGVSQSPSNKVTEKGKDVELRCDPISGHTALYWYRQSLGQGLEFLIYFQGNSAPDKSGLPSDRFSAERTGGSVSTLTIQRTQQEDSAVYLCASSYRGWTNEKLFFGSGTQLSVL.

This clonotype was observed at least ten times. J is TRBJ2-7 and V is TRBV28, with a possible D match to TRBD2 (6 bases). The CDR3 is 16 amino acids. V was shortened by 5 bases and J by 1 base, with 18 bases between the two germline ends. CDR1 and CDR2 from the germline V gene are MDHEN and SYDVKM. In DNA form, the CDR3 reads TGTGCCAGCAGTAGACCTGGGACTGGCGCATCCTACGAGCAGTACTTC. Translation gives CASSRPGTGASYEQYF. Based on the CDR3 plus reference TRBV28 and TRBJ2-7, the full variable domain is DVKVTQSSRYLVKRTGEKVFLECVQDMDHENMFWYRQDPGLGLRLIYFSYDVKMKEKGDIPEGYSVSREKKERFSLILESASTNQTSMYLCASSRPGTGASYEQYFGPGTRLTVT.

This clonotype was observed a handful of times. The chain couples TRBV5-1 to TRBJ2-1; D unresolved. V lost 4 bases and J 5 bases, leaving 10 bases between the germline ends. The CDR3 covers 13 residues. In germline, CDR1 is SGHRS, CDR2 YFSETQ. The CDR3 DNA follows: TGCGCCAGCAGCCGTGGAATAGACAATGAGCAGTTCTTC. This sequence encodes CASSRGIDNEQFF.

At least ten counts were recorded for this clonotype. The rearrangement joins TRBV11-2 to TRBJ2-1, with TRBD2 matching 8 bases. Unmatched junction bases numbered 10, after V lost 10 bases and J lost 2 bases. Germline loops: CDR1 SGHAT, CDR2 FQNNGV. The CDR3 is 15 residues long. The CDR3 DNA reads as TGTGCCATTAGTCGAACTAGCGGCCCCTACAATGAGCAGTTCTTC. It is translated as CAISRTSGPYNEQFF.

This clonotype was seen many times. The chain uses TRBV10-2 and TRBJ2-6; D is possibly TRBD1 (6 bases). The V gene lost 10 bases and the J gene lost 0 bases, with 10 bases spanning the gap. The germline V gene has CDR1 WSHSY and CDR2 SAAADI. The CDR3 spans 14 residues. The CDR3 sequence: CATTGSSGANVLTF. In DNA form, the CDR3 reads TGCGCCACCACAGGGTCCTCTGGGGCCAACGTCCTGACTTTC.

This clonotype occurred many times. As DNA, the CDR3 is TGTGCCCCTCCCGGGACTAGCGTCACAGATACGCAGTATTTT. Protein product: CAPPGTSVTDTQYF. The chain couples TRBV3-1 to TRBJ2-3, with TRBD2 matching over 10 bases. V lost 11 bases and J lost 2; bases outside the gene matches: 7. This CDR3 has 14 residues. Germline CDR1 is LGHDT and CDR2 is YNNKEL (reference sequence).

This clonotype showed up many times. The chain's CDR3 is CASSLGVRGPDTQYF. The CDR3 nucleotides are TGTGCCAGCAGCTTAGGCGTCCGGGGCCCAGATACGCAGTATTTT. This sequence joins TRBV7-8 and TRBJ2-3; D is tentatively TRBD1 or TRBD2 (5 bases each). The CDR3 is 15 amino acids. Trimming shortened V by 1 base and J by 4 bases, and 12 bases separated the two germline ends. From germline, CDR1 is SGHVS and CDR2 FQNEAQ. Combining the CDR3 with reference TRBV7-8 and TRBJ2-3 gives the whole variable domain GAGVSQSPRYKVAKRGQDVALRCDPISGHVSLFWYQQALGQGPEFLTYFQNEAQLDKSGLPSDRFFAERPEGSVSTLKIQRTQQEDSAVYLCASSLGVRGPDTQYFGPGTRLTVL.